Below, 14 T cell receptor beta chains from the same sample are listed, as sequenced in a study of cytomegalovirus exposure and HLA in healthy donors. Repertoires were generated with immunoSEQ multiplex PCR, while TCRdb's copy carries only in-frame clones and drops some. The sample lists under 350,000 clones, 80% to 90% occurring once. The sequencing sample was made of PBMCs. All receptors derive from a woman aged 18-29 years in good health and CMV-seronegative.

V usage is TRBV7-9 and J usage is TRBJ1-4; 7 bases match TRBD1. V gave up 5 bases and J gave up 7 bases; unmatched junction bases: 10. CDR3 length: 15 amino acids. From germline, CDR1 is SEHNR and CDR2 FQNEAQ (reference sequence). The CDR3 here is CASSLRDRNFEKLFF. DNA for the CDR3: TGTGCCAGCAGCCTTCGGGACAGAAATTTTGAAAAACTGTTTTTT. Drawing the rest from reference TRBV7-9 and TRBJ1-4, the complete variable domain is DTGVSQNPRHKITKRGQNVTFRCDPISEHNRLYWYRQTLGQGPEFLTYFQNEAQLEKSRLLSDRFSAERPKGSFSTLEIQRTEQGDSAMYLCASSLRDRNFEKLFFGSGTQLSVL.

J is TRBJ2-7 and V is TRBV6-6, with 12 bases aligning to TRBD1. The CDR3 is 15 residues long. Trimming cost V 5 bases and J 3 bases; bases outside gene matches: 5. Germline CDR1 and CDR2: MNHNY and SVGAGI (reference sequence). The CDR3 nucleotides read TGTGCCAGCAGTCAGGGACAGGGGGCCGTCTACGAGCAGTACTTC. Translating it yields CASSQGQGAVYEQYF.

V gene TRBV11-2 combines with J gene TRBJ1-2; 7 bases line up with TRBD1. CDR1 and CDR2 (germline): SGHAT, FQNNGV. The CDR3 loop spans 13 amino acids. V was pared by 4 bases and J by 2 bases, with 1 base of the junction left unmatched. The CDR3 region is CASSWGQNYGYTF. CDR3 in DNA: TGTGCCAGCAGCTGGGGACAGAACTATGGCTACACCTTC.

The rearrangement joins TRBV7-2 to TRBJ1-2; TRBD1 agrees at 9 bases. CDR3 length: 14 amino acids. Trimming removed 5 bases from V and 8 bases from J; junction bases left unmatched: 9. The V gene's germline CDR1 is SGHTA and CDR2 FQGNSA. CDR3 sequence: CASSTPGTGRGYTF. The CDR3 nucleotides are TGTGCCAGCAGCACCCCCGGGACAGGGCGCGGCTACACCTTC.

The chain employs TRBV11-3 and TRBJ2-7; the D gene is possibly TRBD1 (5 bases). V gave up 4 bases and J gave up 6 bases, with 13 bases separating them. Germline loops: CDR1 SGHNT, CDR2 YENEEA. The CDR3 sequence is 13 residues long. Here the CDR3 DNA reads TGTGCCAGCAGCTCCCTCAACAGGCGCGAGCAGTACTTC. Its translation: CASSSLNRREQYF.

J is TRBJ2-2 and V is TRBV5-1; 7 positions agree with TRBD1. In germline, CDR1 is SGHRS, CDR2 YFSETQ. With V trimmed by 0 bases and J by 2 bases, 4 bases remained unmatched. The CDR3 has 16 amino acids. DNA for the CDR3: TGCGCCAGCAGCTTGGGAGGGGGCCCTAACACCGGGGAGCTGTTTTTT. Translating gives CASSLGGGPNTGELFF.

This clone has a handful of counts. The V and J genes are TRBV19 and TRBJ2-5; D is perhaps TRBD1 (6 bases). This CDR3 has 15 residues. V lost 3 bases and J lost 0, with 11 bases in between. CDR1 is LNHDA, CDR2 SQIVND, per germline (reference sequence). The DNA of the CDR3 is TGTGCCAGTAGTATTCAGACAGGCTACCAAGAGACCCAGTACTTC. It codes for CASSIQTGYQETQYF.

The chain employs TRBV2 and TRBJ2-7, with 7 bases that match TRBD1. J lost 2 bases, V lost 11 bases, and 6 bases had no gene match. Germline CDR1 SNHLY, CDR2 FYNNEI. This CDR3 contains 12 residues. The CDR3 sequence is CAVGQNTYEQYF. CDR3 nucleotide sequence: TGTGCCGTGGGACAGAATACCTACGAGCAGTACTTC.

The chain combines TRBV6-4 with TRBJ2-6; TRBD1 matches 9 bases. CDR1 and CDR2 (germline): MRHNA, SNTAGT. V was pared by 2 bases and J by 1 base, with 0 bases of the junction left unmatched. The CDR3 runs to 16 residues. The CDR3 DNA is TGTGCCAGCAGTGACGGGACAGGGTCTGGGGCCAACGTCCTGACTTTC. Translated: CASSDGTGSGANVLTF.

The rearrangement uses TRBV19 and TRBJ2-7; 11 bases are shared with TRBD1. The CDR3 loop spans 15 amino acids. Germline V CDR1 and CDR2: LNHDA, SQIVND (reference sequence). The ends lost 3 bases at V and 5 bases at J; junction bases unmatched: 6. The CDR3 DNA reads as TGTGCCAGTAGTATTTCATGGGACAGGGGGGACGAGCAGTACTTC. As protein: CASSISWDRGDEQYF.

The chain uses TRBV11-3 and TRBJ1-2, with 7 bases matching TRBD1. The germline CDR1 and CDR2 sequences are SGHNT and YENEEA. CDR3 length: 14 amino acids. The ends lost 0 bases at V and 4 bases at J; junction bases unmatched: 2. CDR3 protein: CASSLENRGYGYTF. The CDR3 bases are TGTGCCAGCAGCTTAGAGAACAGGGGCTATGGCTACACCTTC. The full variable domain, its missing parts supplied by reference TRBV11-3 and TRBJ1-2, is EAGVVQSPRYKIIEKKQPVAFWCNPISGHNTLYWYLQNLGQGPELLIRYENEEAVDDSQLPKDRFSAERLKGVDSTLKIQPAELGDSAVYLCASSLENRGYGYTFGSGTRLTVV.

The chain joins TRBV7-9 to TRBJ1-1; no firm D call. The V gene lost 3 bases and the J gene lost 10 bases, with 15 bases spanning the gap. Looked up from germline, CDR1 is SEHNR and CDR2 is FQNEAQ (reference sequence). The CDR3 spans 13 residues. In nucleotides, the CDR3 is TGTGCCAGCAGCTTGCTAGAGGGTAGTCGAGCTTTCTTT. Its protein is CASSLLEGSRAFF.

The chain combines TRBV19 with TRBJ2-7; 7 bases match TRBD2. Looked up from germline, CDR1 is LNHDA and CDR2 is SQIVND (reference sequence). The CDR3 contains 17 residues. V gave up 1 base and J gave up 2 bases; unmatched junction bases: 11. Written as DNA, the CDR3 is TGTGCCAGTAGTATAGGCCCATGGCTAGCGGAGACCTACGAGCAGTACTTC. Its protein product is CASSIGPWLAETYEQYF.

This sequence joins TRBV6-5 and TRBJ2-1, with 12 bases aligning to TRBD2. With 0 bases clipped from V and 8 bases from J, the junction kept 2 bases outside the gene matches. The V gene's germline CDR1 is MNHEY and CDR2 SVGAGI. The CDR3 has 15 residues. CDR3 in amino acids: CASSYSTSGSDEQFF. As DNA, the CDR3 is TGTGCCAGCAGTTACTCGACTAGCGGGAGTGATGAGCAGTTCTTC.